Below, one T cell receptor (beta chain) is given with its context. RNA transcripts were the template, and TCR beta CDR3 regions were amplified from them. HTBI-primed first-round RT-PCR preceded second-round multiplex PCR. One entry per CDR3 protein, called by TCRdb with MiXCR from the multiplex PCR reads. This table has about 740,000 distinct CDR3 sequences, approximately 40% appearing once. CDR1 DFQATT and CDR2 SNEGSKA come from the germline V gene (reference sequence). V dropped 8 bases and J dropped 5 bases, with 15 bases sitting between them. The CDR3 extends over 12 amino acids. The data belong to a study of Graves' ophthalmopathy and Graves' hyperthyroidism.

The sample comprised peripheral blood. The chain couples TRBV20-1 to TRBJ2-5; D is possibly TRBD1 (6 bases). The origin of this receptor is an adult man with Graves' ophthalmopathy. The CDR3 DNA sequence: TGCAGTTATTTCGACAGGACGGAGACCCAGTACTTC. Its translation: CSYFDRTETQYF.